Sequencing of this TCR beta chain was carried out in a study of shared clonotypes between healthy human individuals. Germline assignment: CDR1 MDHEN and CDR2 SYDVKM. This CDR3 contains 14 residues. Trimming stripped 3 bases from V and 7 bases from J, with 13 bases between. Clones were read by immunoSEQ multiplex PCR, and TCRdb kept only the in-frame ones, dropping some. The data show some 1.1 million clones, approximately 75% seen once. Sequenced: memory CD4+ T cells from PBMCs. Subset denoted: CD45RA-negative fraction. The receptor's source is a man in his late teens or twenties in good health. Some clones in this sample may be carry-over from other donors' samples. V usage is TRBV28 and J usage is TRBJ1-5, with no clear D. The CDR3 coding sequence is TGTGCCAGCAGTTTCGCGGGCTTGTTACAGCCCCAGCATTTT. The encoded protein is CASSFAGLLQPQHF.